This is a list of T cell receptor beta chains from one sample in a study of PD-1 blockade in mismatch repair-deficient tumors. Assay: immunoSEQ multiplex PCR; the TCRdb copy retains only in-frame clones and omits some. The sample shows around 37,000 clones, roughly 84% of them seen only once. This specimen consisted of PBMCs, obtained approximately 9 months after starting pembrolizumab. The receptors come from an adult with mismatch repair-deficient cancer. Each CDR3 is given with its conserved first and last residue. D genes are given only for firm matches. Some rows mark clone size as missing; the rest say once, few, many or name a class of expanded clone.

>-|-|TRBV28|TRBJ2-1
TGTGCCAGCAGCTCCCTAGTGAATGAGCAGTTCTTC
CASSSLVNEQFF
>TRBD1|few|TRBV14|TRBJ2-7
TGTGCCAGCAGCCAGGCCGGGACAGGAGGCTACGAGCAGTACTTC
CASSQAGTGGYEQYF
>-|-|TRBV9|TRBJ2-3
TGTGCCAGCAGCCGCTTTGAGCGGAGCACAGATACGCAGTATTTT
CASSRFERSTDTQYF
>-|-|TRBV5-1|TRBJ1-3
TGCGCCAGCAGCTTGACAGGCTCTGGAAACACCATATATTTT
CASSLTGSGNTIYF
>-|-|TRBV10-3|TRBJ2-5
TGTGCCATCAGTGAGAACACACAAGAGACCCAGTACTTC
CAISENTQETQYF
>-|-|TRBV4-1|TRBJ1-4
TGCGCCAGCAGCCTGGGGAGACCAACTAATGAAAAACTGTTTTTT
CASSLGRPTNEKLFF
>-|-|TRBV28|TRBJ2-4
TGTGCCAGCAGTCCAACAGACCTAGCCAAAAACATTCAGTACTTC
CASSPTDLAKNIQYF
>-|-|TRBV5-1|TRBJ2-3
TGCGCCAGCAGCTTGACGGGACACCTCACAGATACGCAGTATTTT
CASSLTGHLTDTQYF
>-|once|TRBV10-3|TRBJ1-1
TGTGCCATCAGTGAGAGGCGGGAGATGAACACTGAAGCTTTCTTT
CAISERREMNTEAFF
>-|-|TRBV9|TRBJ2-2
TGTGCCAGCAGCGTGGGGCGGAGGAACACCGGGGAGCTGTTTTTT
CASSVGRRNTGELFF
>-|-|TRBV19|TRBJ1-1
TGTGCCAGTAGAAATTCCCTCACGCGGGGGAACACTGAAGCTTTCTTT
CASRNSLTRGNTEAFF
>TRBD2|once|TRBV2|TRBJ2-7
TGTGCCAGCAGTGAAACTAGCGGGATTGACTACGAGCAGTACTTC
CASSETSGIDYEQYF
>-|-|TRBV18|TRBJ1-6
TGTGCCAGCTCACCAGATGGCGCGAGCGGTTCACCCCTCCACTTT
CASSPDGASGSPLHF